Listed here are 9 T cell receptor beta chains from one sample, sequenced in a study of blood T cell repertoires in COVID-19. Some clones are missing from TCRdb's copy, which holds only in-frame ones; the method was immunoSEQ multiplex PCR. This table holds 95,000 to 150,000 clones, around 84% found once. Sample: PBMCs or T cells enriched from blood (not recorded which). These receptors originate from a woman aged 30 to 39 who had recovered from COVID-19.

V and J are TRBV28 and TRBJ1-2, with 12 bases fitting TRBD1. The CDR3 length is 15 residues. Germline CDR1 MDHEN, CDR2 SYDVKM. V dropped 4 bases and J dropped 8; count of bases not matched to a gene: 8. The CDR3 DNA is TGTGCCAGCAGTTCACCGGGACAGGGGGCGGGAGGCTACACCTTC. This codes for CASSSPGQGAGGYTF.

As DNA, the CDR3 is TGTGCCAGCAGCTTGGACAGCCGAACCTTCAATGAGCAGTTCTTC. This codes for CASSLDSRTFNEQFF. J is TRBJ2-1 and V is TRBV7-3, with D perhaps TRBD1 (6 bases). Trimming pared 3 bases from V and 6 bases from J, leaving 15 bases between. From germline, CDR1 is SGHTA and CDR2 FQGTGA. The CDR3 spans 15 residues.

V is TRBV5-1 and J is TRBJ1-1, with D possibly TRBD1 on 6 matching bases. CDR1 is SGHRS and CDR2 is YFSETQ in the germline V gene. The CDR3 extends over 14 amino acids. V was cut by 4 bases and J by 5 bases, with 15 bases left in between. The CDR3 DNA sequence: TGCGCCAGCAGCGCTAGATCAGGGGATACTGAAGCTTTCTTT. It encodes CASSARSGDTEAFF.

The chain employs TRBV6-1 and TRBJ2-5; 8 nucleotides agree with TRBD1. Germline trimming cut 0 bases from V and 0 bases from J; bases unmatched to any gene: 3. Germline assignment: CDR1 MNHNS and CDR2 SASEGT. There are 16 residues in the CDR3. CDR3 residues: CASSEARTGNQETQYF. The CDR3 DNA follows: TGTGCCAGCAGTGAAGCGAGGACAGGGAACCAAGAGACCCAGTACTTC.

CDR3 sequence: CASSYQSNRKQYF. Here the CDR3 DNA reads TGTGCCAGCAGTTACCAAAGCAACAGAAAGCAGTACTTC. The J gene is TRBJ2-7, the V gene TRBV6-5; D is ambiguous. The length of the CDR3 is 13 residues. Per germline, CDR1 MNHEY and CDR2 SVGAGI. V lost 2 bases and J 8 bases, leaving 13 bases between the germline ends.

This rearrangement joins TRBV5-1 to TRBJ2-3; 8 bases line up with TRBD2. Trimming at V came to 4 bases and at J to 7 bases, leaving 17 bases not matched to a gene. The CDR3 is made up of 17 amino acids. The germline CDR1 and CDR2 sequences are SGHRS and YFSETQ. CDR3 protein: CASSSESPGGPGNTQYF. CDR3 sequence (DNA): TGCGCCAGCAGCAGCGAATCCCCGGGAGGGCCGGGGAATACGCAGTATTTT.

The chain joins TRBV29-1 to TRBJ2-7; 8 nucleotides align to TRBD2. The CDR3 extends over 12 amino acids. Germline loops: CDR1 SQVTM, CDR2 ANQGSEA. The V gene end was trimmed by 7 bases and the J gene end by 0 bases; junction bases not matched to a gene: 2. CDR3 sequence: CSAGGDSYEQYF. DNA of the CDR3: TGCAGCGCCGGGGGGGACTCCTACGAGCAGTACTTC.

V usage is TRBV5-4 and J usage is TRBJ2-7; 7 bases match TRBD1. CDR1 is SGHNT, CDR2 YYREEE, per germline (reference sequence). The CDR3 extends over 15 amino acids. J gave up 5 bases and V 1 base, and 9 bases lay outside the gene matches. In nucleotides, the CDR3 is TGTGCCAGCAGCTTGATAGACAGGGACGGGCACGAGCAGTACTTC. Protein sequence: CASSLIDRDGHEQYF.

This chain links TRBV28 with TRBJ1-6; TRBD1 aligns across 7 bases. V gave up 4 bases and J gave up 13 bases; unmatched junction bases: 22. The CDR3 runs to 18 residues. Germline V CDR1 and CDR2: MDHEN, SYDVKM. As DNA, the CDR3 is TGTGCCAGCAGTTCCCCTTCCTACCGGACCGGCAGGGGGAAGCCCCTCCACTTT. This sequence encodes CASSSPSYRTGRGKPLHF.